This T cell receptor beta chain was profiled in a study of cytomegalovirus exposure and HLA in healthy donors. At the level of the study: A prior study identified 117 million unique TCR beta sequences from about 179 million T cells.

The PCR was carried out with 60 Vbeta primers and 13 Jbeta primers. Using immunoSEQ multiplex PCR, the repertoire was profiled, and TCRdb retains in-frame clones only, with some absent. The sample holds about 110,000 clones, more than 80% seen once. Germline values: CDR1 LGHNA, CDR2 YSLEER. The CDR3 is 17 residues long. Germline trimming cut 2 bases from V and 6 bases from J; bases unmatched to any gene: 10. Worth noting for this clone: What it recognizes is unknown.

Findings of the study overall: As was reported, the HLA-A and HLA-B alleles of most subjects were accurately predicted from TCR beta sequences. Analysis was carried out at a later point, and it linked a missense DCLRE1C variant to TCR beta V- and J-gene trimming. Among TCR beta chains, those listed as cytomegalovirus-associated numbered under 200.

The chain uses TRBV4-3 and TRBJ1-2; TRBD1 agrees at 12 bases. The sequencing input was PBMCs. The sequence derives from a young man in good health and CMV-seronegative. CDR3 nucleotides: TGCGCCAGCAGCCAAACCGGGACAGGGGGCTTTGGGGATGGCTACACCTTC. It codes for CASSQTGTGGFGDGYTF.